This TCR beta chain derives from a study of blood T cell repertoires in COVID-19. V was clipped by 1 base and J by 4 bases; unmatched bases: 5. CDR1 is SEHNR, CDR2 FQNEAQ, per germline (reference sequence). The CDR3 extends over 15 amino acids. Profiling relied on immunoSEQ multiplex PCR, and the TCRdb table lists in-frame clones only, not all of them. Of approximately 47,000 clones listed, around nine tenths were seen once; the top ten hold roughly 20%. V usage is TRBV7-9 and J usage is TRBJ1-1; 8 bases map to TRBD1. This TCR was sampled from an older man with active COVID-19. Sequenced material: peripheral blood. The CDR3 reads CASSLVQGASTEAFF. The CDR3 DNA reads TGTGCCAGCAGCTTAGTGCAGGGGGCCAGCACTGAAGCTTTCTTT.